This entry lists 15 T cell receptor beta chains sequenced from one sample in a study of T cells after yellow fever vaccination. TCRdb reprocessed the 5' RACE reads with MiXCR, giving one entry per CDR3 protein. The top ten clones hold approximately 0.84% of a sample with 200,000 to 250,000 distinct CDR3 sequences, 6.9% of them seen once. The sequencing used CD4+ T cells sorted from PBMCs, collected 15 days after the yellow fever booster vaccination. Receptors were obtained from a man aged 25-40 years who received the YFV17D yellow fever vaccine.

Ten or more counts support this clonotype. The chain recombines TRBV14 with TRBJ2-3; 9 bases agree with TRBD2. Germline assignment: CDR1 SGHDN and CDR2 FVKESK. CDR3 length: 17 residues. After removal of 1 base from V and 2 bases from J, the junction contained 7 bases not matched to a gene. The CDR3 loop reads CASSQAGTSITTDTQYF. CDR3 DNA: TGTGCCAGCAGCCAAGCCGGGACTAGCATTACCACAGATACGCAGTATTTT.

This clonotype showed up many times. This rearrangement joins TRBV3-1 to TRBJ2-5; D remains ambiguous. Trimming left V 3 bases short and J 7 bases short, with 9 bases between. Germline lookup yields CDR1 LGHDT and CDR2 YNNKEL (reference sequence). The CDR3 has 12 residues. The CDR3 nucleotides are TGTGCCAGCAGCCAGATGGGGATGACCCAGTACTTC. This codes for CASSQMGMTQYF.

The rearrangement joins TRBV18 to TRBJ2-1; possible D gene TRBD2, 6 bases. CDR1 is KGHSH and CDR2 is LQKENI in the germline V gene. The ends were cut back, 4 bases at V and 5 bases at J, with 12 bases in the middle. This CDR3 region has 14 residues. DNA of the CDR3: TGTGCCAGCTCACAGGCTAGCGTAGACAATGAGCAGTTCTTC. Translated, it gives CASSQASVDNEQFF.

This rearrangement joins TRBV28 to TRBJ2-1, with D unresolved. CDR3 length equals 16 residues. Trimming pared 5 bases from V and 0 bases from J, leaving 14 bases between. The germline V gene encodes CDR1 MDHEN and CDR2 SYDVKM. The CDR3 spells CASSPRLSGSYNEQFF. The CDR3 coding sequence is TGTGCCAGCAGTCCAAGACTGAGTGGCTCCTACAATGAGCAGTTCTTC.

Only a few counts were recorded for this clonotype. The chain combines TRBV6-1 with TRBJ1-1; D may be TRBD1 (5 bases). The CDR3 is made up of 13 amino acids. Germline assignment: CDR1 MNHNS and CDR2 SASEGT. Trimming took off 2 bases at V and 10 bases at J, with 14 bases between the two ends. In DNA, the CDR3 is TGTGCCAGCAGTGAACGGCAGGGCGACTTAGCTTTCTTT. Translation gives CASSERQGDLAFF.

Only a few counts were recorded for this clonotype. The chain has TRBV14 and TRBJ2-2; TRBD1 is a possible D gene (5 bases). Germline CDR1 and CDR2: SGHDN and FVKESK. CDR3 length equals 16 residues. Trimming cost V 1 base and J 4 bases, with 13 bases left between them. Written as DNA, the CDR3 is TGTGCCAGCAGCCAAGTAGCCGGAAGGGGCACCGGGGAGCTGTTTTTT. This codes for CASSQVAGRGTGELFF.

A few counts support this clonotype. V usage is TRBV6-1 and J usage is TRBJ1-5; D not certain. Trimming took off 2 bases at V and 7 bases at J, with 9 bases between the two ends. Germline CDR1 reads MNHNS; CDR2 reads SASEGT. The CDR3 has 13 residues. CDR3 in amino acids: CASSELSGQPQHF. DNA for the CDR3: TGTGCCAGCAGTGAACTGTCAGGCCAGCCCCAGCATTTT.

This clonotype was seen many times. The chain couples TRBV18 to TRBJ1-1; no definite D call. Trimming took 2 bases from V and 7 from J, leaving 5 bases between them. Germline assignment: CDR1 KGHSH and CDR2 LQKENI. The CDR3 spans 11 residues. CDR3 coding DNA: TGTGCCAGCTCACCAGGGGTTGAAGCTTTCTTT. Its translation: CASSPGVEAFF.

The V and J genes are TRBV5-4 and TRBJ2-1; 7 bases are shared with TRBD2. Germline trimming cut 1 base from V and 9 bases from J; bases unmatched to any gene: 10. CDR1 and CDR2 (germline): SGHNT, YYREEE (reference sequence). The CDR3 totals 15 residues. CDR3 DNA sequence: TGTGCCAGCAGCTTGACCAGCGGCGGGAGTGGTGAGCAGTTCTTC. This codes for CASSLTSGGSGEQFF.

This clonotype occurred a few times. The chain uses TRBV5-5 and TRBJ1-2; D is possibly TRBD1 (5 bases). CDR1 is SGHKS, CDR2 YYEKEE, per germline (reference sequence). V dropped 1 base and J dropped 3 bases, with 7 bases sitting between them. This CDR3 comprises 13 residues. CDR3 DNA: TGTGCCAGCAGCTTGCTACAGGACTATGGCTACACCTTC. This codes for CASSLLQDYGYTF.

This clonotype has a count of ten or more. The rearrangement joins TRBV29-1 to TRBJ2-5; possibly TRBD1 for D (6 bases). There are 13 residues in the CDR3. The germline V and J ends were trimmed by 7 bases and 2 bases, with 14 bases remaining between them. Looked up from germline, CDR1 is SQVTM and CDR2 is ANQGSEA. CDR3 amino acids: CSEYIRGQETQYF. In DNA, the CDR3 is TGCAGCGAATATATTAGGGGGCAAGAGACCCAGTACTTC.

This clonotype has at least ten counts. The rearrangement joins TRBV19 to TRBJ1-5, with a weak D call TRBD1 (5 bases). Deletions cut 5 bases from V and 1 base from J, with 9 bases between. The CDR3 runs 14 residues. Germline V gene lookup returns CDR1 LNHDA and CDR2 SQIVND (reference sequence). DNA of the CDR3: TGTGCCAGTAGTTACCCAGGGAGCAATCAGCCCCAGCATTTT. It yields the protein CASSYPGSNQPQHF.

This clonotype was seen many times. This chain uses TRBV12-3 or TRBV12-4 with TRBJ2-5, with D perhaps matching TRBD2 (7 bases). V shed 3 bases and J shed 4 bases, with 12 bases lying between them. This CDR3 spans 14 amino acids. The CDR3 protein is CASSFEGGGETQYF. The CDR3 coding sequence is TGTGCCAGCAGTTTCGAGGGGGGGGGAGAGACCCAGTACTTC.

This clonotype showed up just a few times. V usage is TRBV18 and J usage is TRBJ2-7; 8 nucleotides match TRBD2. V shed 6 bases and J 0 bases; nucleotides not matched to a gene: 16. This CDR3 comprises 18 residues. Germline V gene sequence: CDR1 KGHSH, CDR2 LQKENI. CDR3 sequence: CASSPNTLSGRASYEQYF. CDR3 DNA sequence: TGTGCCAGCTCCCCGAACACCCTTTCCGGGAGGGCCTCCTACGAGCAGTACTTC.

This clonotype was seen a handful of times. The chain is built from TRBV4-3 and TRBJ2-1, with 7 positions matching TRBD2. This CDR3 has 15 residues. Germline V CDR1 and CDR2: LGHNA, YSLEER. Losses at the gene ends were 4 bases for V and 4 bases for J; bases not matched to a gene: 7. This CDR3 reads CASSREGQYYNEQFF. As DNA, the CDR3 is TGCGCCAGCAGCCGGGAGGGCCAATATTACAATGAGCAGTTCTTC.